The 2 T cell receptor beta chains below come from one sample, sequenced in a study of memory CD4+ T cells and cytomegalovirus serostatus. The sort gate was single viable CD3+CD4+CD8-CD45RO+ cells for memory CD4+ T cells. The repertoire was sequenced with immunoSEQ multiplex PCR; TCRdb's copy has only in-frame clones and lacks some. The data hold tens of thousands of clones, with around 80% observed a single time. The sample consisted of memory CD4+ T cells from blood. These receptor sequences come from an adult in good health and CMV-seronegative.

The rearrangement joins TRBV11-3 to TRBJ2-1, with D maybe TRBD1 (5 bases). The CDR3 is 15 amino acids. Germline assignment: CDR1 SGHNT and CDR2 YENEEA. The V gene lost 0 bases and the J gene lost 7 bases, with 13 bases spanning the gap. The DNA for the CDR3 is TGTGCCAGCAGCTTAGATAGGGGCAGGGCGAATGAGCAGTTCTTC. As protein: CASSLDRGRANEQFF.

The V call is TRBV9, the J call TRBJ1-2; a weak D match, TRBD1 (5 bases). V was clipped by 2 bases and J by 5 bases, with 16 bases between them. Germline loops: CDR1 SGDLS, CDR2 YYNGEE. The CDR3 is 15 residues long. CDR3 amino acids: CASSVDVSRGYGYTF. Here the CDR3 DNA reads TGTGCCAGCAGCGTTGATGTTAGTAGGGGTTATGGCTACACCTTC.